The 22 T cell receptor beta chains listed next were all sequenced from one sample in a study of cytomegalovirus exposure and HLA in healthy donors. This PCR relied on a set of 60 Vbeta primers and 13 Jbeta primers. This table comes from immunoSEQ multiplex PCR, and its TCRdb copy is limited to in-frame clones, with some not included. The sample contains approximately 220,000 clones, over 70% of which appear only once. Sequenced: PBMCs. The receptors shown here come from a boy under 10 years old in good health and CMV-seronegative.

The V and J genes are TRBV10-3 and TRBJ1-5; possibly TRBD1 for D (5 bases). CDR3 length equals 14 residues. The germline CDR1 and CDR2 sequences are ENHRY and SYGVKD. V gave up 3 bases and J gave up 1 base, with 7 bases separating them. The CDR3: CAISEAGSNQPQHF. CDR3 in DNA: TGTGCCATCAGTGAAGCAGGGAGCAATCAGCCCCAGCATTTT.

As regards this clone: The junction departs from the called germline gene at one end, perhaps through a read error. The chain is built from TRBV7-7 and TRBJ2-7; no firm D call. The CDR3 is made up of 14 amino acids. The germline V gene encodes CDR1 SSHAT and CDR2 FNYEAQ (reference sequence). CDR3 protein: CASRPDSSSYEQYF. DNA for the CDR3: TGTGCTAGCAGACCCGACTCAAGCTCCTACGAGCAGTACTTC.

Regarding this clone: This sample also contains other DNA sequences that code for the same CDR3. V is TRBV6-1 and J is TRBJ2-7; D is ambiguous. The germline V gene encodes CDR1 MNHNS and CDR2 SASEGT. CDR3 length: 11 residues. Trimming left V 3 bases short and J 3 bases short, with 3 bases between. CDR3 sequence: CASSDNYEQYF. For the CDR3, the DNA is TGTGCCAGCAGTGACAACTACGAGCAGTACTTC.

This clone was found a few times. This chain connects TRBV2 to TRBJ1-3, with a possible D match to TRBD1 (6 bases). The V end lost 3 bases, the J end lost 2 bases, and 8 bases lay between the germline ends. The CDR3 length is 14 residues. Germline values: CDR1 SNHLY, CDR2 FYNNEI. CDR3 sequence: CASSDRGTGNTIYF. DNA for the CDR3: TGTGCCAGCAGTGACAGGGGCACTGGAAACACCATATATTTT.

V is TRBV6-5 and J is TRBJ2-5; possible D gene TRBD1, 8 bases. Trimming took 3 bases from V and 5 from J, leaving 13 bases between them. The germline CDR1 and CDR2 sequences are MNHEY and SVGAGI. The length of the CDR3 is 14 residues. The CDR3: CASSYTGGAETQYF. The CDR3 DNA reads TGTGCCAGCAGTTATACAGGGGGGGCGGAGACCCAGTACTTC.

CDR3 in amino acids: CASSLRDSYTDTQYF. Written as DNA, the CDR3 is TGTGCCAGCAGCTTACGTGACAGTTACACAGATACGCAGTATTTT. The chain employs TRBV7-8 and TRBJ2-3; possible D gene TRBD1, 5 bases. This CDR3 is 15 amino acids long. V lost 2 bases and J lost 2, with 11 bases in between. CDR1 is SGHVS and CDR2 is FQNEAQ in the germline V gene.

The chain joins TRBV5-1 to TRBJ2-7; maybe TRBD1 (5 bases). Trimming pared 0 bases from V and 3 bases from J, leaving 13 bases between. Germline V gives CDR1 SGHRS, CDR2 YFSETQ. The CDR3 has 15 residues. The CDR3 reads CASSLGQRQSYEQYF. The CDR3 DNA is TGCGCCAGCAGCTTGGGACAGCGCCAAAGCTACGAGCAGTACTTC. Full variable domain (rest looked up from reference TRBV5-1 and TRBJ2-7): KAGVTQTPRYLIKTRGQQVTLSCSPISGHRSVSWYQQTPGQGLQFLFEYFSETQRNKGNFPGRFSGRQFSNSRSEMNVSTLELGDSALYLCASSLGQRQSYEQYFGPGTRLTVT.

The chain combines TRBV6-5 with TRBJ1-2; TRBD1 agrees at 7 bases. Germline CDR1 is MNHEY and CDR2 is SVGAGI. V was clipped by 6 bases and J by 8 bases; unmatched bases: 9. This CDR3 has 13 residues. The CDR3 region has the DNA TGTGCCAGCAGCCTTACAGGGGACGGGGGCTACACCTTC. It encodes CASSLTGDGGYTF.

This sequence joins TRBV10-3 and TRBJ1-1; no clear D. The germline gives CDR1 ENHRY, CDR2 SYGVKD. The CDR3 extends over 15 amino acids. Trimming took off 4 bases at V and 1 base at J, with 13 bases between the two ends. CDR3 sequence: CAISAAKERNTEAFF. In DNA, the CDR3 is TGTGCCATCAGTGCCGCTAAAGAGAGGAACACTGAAGCTTTCTTT.

The J gene is TRBJ1-2, the V gene TRBV19, with TRBD1 matching over 7 bases. Germline CDR1 LNHDA, CDR2 SQIVND (reference sequence). V dropped 1 base and J dropped 8; count of bases not matched to a gene: 10. The CDR3 is 15 amino acids. CDR3 sequence: CASSIVRTGFRGYTF. The DNA of the CDR3 is TGTGCCAGTAGTATAGTCCGGACAGGTTTTAGGGGCTACACCTTC.

The V gene is TRBV5-1, the J gene TRBJ2-7; 14 nucleotides agree with TRBD2. The CDR3 runs to 17 residues. V shed 2 bases and J 5 bases; nucleotides not matched to a gene: 9. Germline values: CDR1 SGHRS, CDR2 YFSETQ. The CDR3 loop reads CASSFGTSGSTGHEQYF. The CDR3 DNA follows: TGCGCCAGCAGCTTCGGGACTAGCGGGAGTACAGGGCACGAGCAGTACTTC.

This chain uses TRBV19 with TRBJ1-2; TRBD1 aligns across 9 bases. The CDR3 is 15 residues long. CDR1 is LNHDA, CDR2 SQIVND, per germline (reference sequence). J was trimmed by 2 bases and V by 5 bases; bases with no gene match: 6. The CDR3: CASSPDRGTNYGYTF. CDR3 DNA sequence: TGTGCCAGTAGTCCGGACAGGGGAACAAACTATGGCTACACCTTC. The whole variable domain, filled in from reference TRBV19 and TRBJ1-2, reads DGGITQSPKYLFRKEGQNVTLSCEQNLNHDAMYWYRQDPGQGLRLIYYSQIVNDFQKGDIAEGYSVSREKKESFPLTVTSAQKNPTAFYLCASSPDRGTNYGYTFGSGTRLTVV.

V gene TRBV7-8 combines with J gene TRBJ1-1, with D maybe TRBD1 (5 bases). This CDR3 is built from 17 residues. Germline CDR1 reads SGHVS; CDR2 reads FQNEAQ. V was trimmed by 2 bases and J by 0 bases, leaving 16 bases between them. The CDR3 nucleotides are TGTGCCAGCAGCTTACACGTTACAGGTCCCATGAACACTGAAGCTTTCTTT. Protein product: CASSLHVTGPMNTEAFF.

DNA of the CDR3: TGTGCCACCGTCGATGACAGGGTGGGTGAAAAACTGTTTTTT. The encoded protein is CATVDDRVGEKLFF. The chain is built from TRBV19 and TRBJ1-4, with 7 bases identical to TRBD1. This CDR3 spans 14 amino acids. Per germline, CDR1 LNHDA and CDR2 SQIVND (reference sequence). V was pared by 10 bases and J by 7 bases, with 12 bases of the junction left unmatched.

This sequence joins TRBV6-1 and TRBJ1-2; the D gene is possibly TRBD1 (5 bases). CDR1 MNHNS and CDR2 SASEGT come from the germline V gene. The ends were cut back, 5 bases at V and 6 bases at J, with 13 bases in the middle. This CDR3 region has 13 residues. The CDR3 is CASSTTALNGYTF. The CDR3 DNA reads as TGTGCCAGCAGTACGACAGCCTTAAATGGCTACACCTTC.

The sample holds one count of this clone. The rearrangement links TRBV5-6 to TRBJ2-2; 9 bases fit TRBD1. The CDR3 contains 16 residues. V lost 4 bases, J lost 5 bases, and 9 bases stayed unmatched. Germline CDR1 and CDR2: SGHDT and YYEEEE. Written as DNA, the CDR3 is TGTGCCAGCAGCGACCCACAGGGGGCCGTAACCGGGGAGCTGTTTTTT. This sequence encodes CASSDPQGAVTGELFF. The complete variable domain, with remaining parts taken from reference TRBV5-6 and TRBJ2-2, reads DAGVTQSPTHLIKTRGQQVTLRCSPKSGHDTVSWYQQALGQGPQFIFQYYEEEERQRGNFPDRFSGHQFPNYSSELNVNALLLGDSALYLCASSDPQGAVTGELFFGEGSRLTVL.

V is TRBV15 and J is TRBJ2-3; a possible D gene is TRBD2 (6 bases). Germline CDR1 LNHNV, CDR2 YYDKDF (reference sequence). V gave up 3 bases and J gave up 1 base, with 11 bases separating them. This CDR3 spans 15 amino acids. CDR3 sequence reads: CATSRAGRGTDTQYF. CDR3 coding DNA: TGTGCCACCAGCAGGGCGGGACGAGGCACAGATACGCAGTATTTT.

The chain carries TRBV6-6 and TRBJ1-2, with D unresolved. The CDR3 is made up of 12 amino acids. Trimming took 0 bases from V and 6 from J, leaving 5 bases between them. The germline gives CDR1 MNHNY, CDR2 SVGAGI (reference sequence). The CDR3 loop reads CASSYSANGYTF. Here the CDR3 DNA reads TGTGCCAGCAGTTACTCAGCTAATGGCTACACCTTC.

The chain couples TRBV29-1 to TRBJ1-1; D gene uncertain. The CDR3 has 8 residues. Trimming left V 3 bases short and J 10 bases short, with 3 bases between. Germline V gives CDR1 SQVTM, CDR2 ANQGSEA. The CDR3 loop is CSVDRAFF. CDR3 DNA sequence: TGCAGCGTTGATAGAGCTTTCTTT.

The chain uses TRBV13 and TRBJ1-5; D is undetermined. CDR1 PRHDT and CDR2 FYEKMQ come from the germline V gene (reference sequence). This CDR3 is 13 amino acids long. The V and J ends lost 0 bases and 8 bases respectively, with 8 bases between them. Written as DNA, the CDR3 is TGTGCCAGCAGCTTAGGCGGGGTGGAGCCCCAGCATTTT. Protein sequence: CASSLGGVEPQHF.

This sequence joins TRBV30 and TRBJ2-7, with D perhaps matching TRBD1 (6 bases). Per germline, CDR1 GTSNPN and CDR2 SVGIG (reference sequence). This CDR3 has 13 residues. V was clipped by 3 bases and J by 4 bases, with 13 bases between them. In nucleotides, the CDR3 is TGTGCCTGGAGCGACAGGAACATGTACGAGCAGTACTTC. Translating it yields CAWSDRNMYEQYF.

A single count supports this clone. The chain carries TRBV30 and TRBJ2-7; TRBD2 matches at 7 bases. The CDR3 runs 15 residues. After removal of 0 bases from V and 4 bases from J, the junction contained 9 bases not matched to a gene. Germline V gives CDR1 GTSNPN, CDR2 SVGIG (reference sequence). The CDR3 region has the DNA TGTGCCTGGAGTGTACTTGCGGGAGTGGGATACGAGCAGTACTTC. Translated: CAWSVLAGVGYEQYF.